A selection of T cell receptor beta chains follows, all from one sample in a study. TCRdb re-called the RT-PCR reads through MiXCR, storing one row per CDR3 protein. The sample has around 700,000 distinct CDR3 sequences, 13% to 15% seen once. The sequencing sample was made of memory CD4+ T cells from blood. The receptors stem from a female donor in good health, serving as a healthy control. CDR3s include the opening cysteine and the closing phenylalanine or tryptophan.

V gene,J gene,CDR3 protein
TRBV12-3/TRBV12-4,TRBJ2-6,CASSARGSGANVLTF
TRBV10-3,TRBJ1-5,CAISEGQEINQPQHF
TRBV12-3/TRBV12-4,TRBJ2-1,CAVPSGLTNNEQFF
TRBV27,TRBJ2-5,CASSFGTGDPRTQYF
TRBV29-1,TRBJ1-5,CSTRTGDNQPQHF
TRBV7-6,TRBJ2-3,CASSLLPGLVESTDTQYF
TRBV27,TRBJ1-2,CASNSDGYTF
TRBV3-1,TRBJ2-5,CASSLNLAGAETQYF
TRBV11-2,TRBJ2-1,CASSLELAGAHEQFF
TRBV5-1,TRBJ2-7,CASSLGVGPYEQYF
TRBV3-1,TRBJ2-2,CASSRGLAGVGELFF
TRBV5-6,TRBJ2-1,CASSLWRFDEQFF
TRBV7-6,TRBJ1-4,CASSLVGLRTEKLFF
TRBV11-2,TRBJ1-1,CASSLLTGTNTEAFF
TRBV10-3,TRBJ2-7,CAISVDRVERNEQYF
TRBV4-1,TRBJ2-7,CASSLGTSGSAYEQYF
TRBV5-1,TRBJ1-1,CASSLSTTPNTEAFF
TRBV6-6,TRBJ1-1,CASSSTGLGGTEAFF
TRBV18,TRBJ2-5,CASSPPSGQGIQTQYF
TRBV5-6,TRBJ1-5,CASSLDRGTAQHF
TRBV20-1,TRBJ2-5,CSASGLQETQYF
TRBV18,TRBJ2-3,CASSPLGDRTDTQYF
TRBV28,TRBJ2-7,CASNDDRLMEQYF
TRBV12-3/TRBV12-4,TRBJ2-1,CASSFDGGSYNEQFF
TRBV11-2,TRBJ1-2,CASSLASQGAYGYTF
TRBV6-5,TRBJ2-2,CASSYRAGADTGELFF
TRBV7-2,TRBJ2-1,CASSFAESQYNEQFF
TRBV6-5,TRBJ2-1,CASSGGTGTYNEQFF
TRBV7-2,TRBJ2-2,CASSGAGQINTGELFF
TRBV20-1,TRBJ1-6,CSARDWETGGNSPLHF
TRBV12-3/TRBV12-4,TRBJ2-5,CASTPLAGEETQYF